This is a list of T cell receptor beta chains from one sample in a study of shared clonotypes between healthy human individuals. The protocol was immunoSEQ multiplex PCR, while the TCRdb copy is restricted to in-frame clones and leaves out a portion. The sample includes about a million clones, 77% of them seen just once. Sequencing input: memory CD4+ T cells from PBMCs. Receptors were obtained from a man between 18 and 29 years old in good health. Some clones in this sample may be carry-over from other donors' samples. Both conserved end residues are part of each CDR3. A D gene is named only where the DNA matches it firmly. Expanded clones are given a class, and other clones once, few, many or no size at all.

.,TRBJ1-1,.,TRBV2,TGTGCCAGCAGTGAAAGGCGGGGGGCCAACACTGAAGCTTTCTTT,CASSERRGANTEAFF
.,TRBJ2-3,.,TRBV21-1,TGTGCCAGCACCCCGAGGGAGGGCCCAGATACGCAGTATTTT,CASTPREGPDTQYF
TRBD1,TRBJ2-7,.,TRBV11-1,TGTGCCAGCAGCCCTGGCGGGCAGGGGGCGGACGAGCAGTACTTC,CASSPGGQGADEQYF
.,TRBJ1-4,.,TRBV7-6,TGTGCCAGCAGCTTAAGGCCGGGGCATGAAAAACTGTTTTTT,CASSLRPGHEKLFF
.,TRBJ1-1,many,TRBV6-5,TGTGCCAGCAGGAACAGCCTCTCGAACACTGAAGCTTTCTTT,CASRNSLSNTEAFF
.,TRBJ1-3,.,TRBV19,TGTGCCAGTAGTATCTCGAGCTCTGGAAACACCATATATTTT,CASSISSSGNTIYF
TRBD2,TRBJ2-1,.,TRBV7-9,TGTGCCAGCAGCCCCCCGGGTTCGCTAGCGGGGGGCAATGAGCAGTTCTTC,CASSPPGSLAGGNEQFF
TRBD1,TRBJ1-2,.,TRBV6-1,TGTGCCAGCAGGAGGGGGCGAACTAACTATGGCTACACCTTC,CASRRGRTNYGYTF
.,TRBJ2-7,.,TRBV11-2,TGTGCCAGCAGCTTAGCGTTAGTGGGCCGCCCCTACGAGCAGTACTTC,CASSLALVGRPYEQYF
.,TRBJ1-1,.,TRBV5-1,TGCGCCAGCAGCAAGGACAGAAACACTGAAGCTTTCTTT,CASSKDRNTEAFF
.,TRBJ2-4,.,TRBV28,TGTGCCAGCAGTTTCTACGGGGGCCGGAGGGCGTACTTC,CASSFYGGRRAYF
.,TRBJ1-2,few,TRBV7-2,TGTGCCAGCAGCTTAAGGACCTATGGCTACACCTTC,CASSLRTYGYTF
.,TRBJ1-5,.,TRBV5-5,TGTGCCAGCAGCCCGATCGGCAATCAGCCCCAGCATTTT,CASSPIGNQPQHF
.,TRBJ1-6,.,TRBV6-5,TGTGCCAGCGGGGTCATTAATTCACCCCTCCACTTT,CASGVINSPLHF
.,TRBJ2-1,once,TRBV11-3,TGTGCCAGCAGCCGCAGCGGGACATTTGATTATGAGCAGTTCTTC,CASSRSGTFDYEQFF
TRBD1,TRBJ1-1,.,TRBV6-1,TGTGCCAGCAGTGAGTACAGCTTGGGACAGGGAGTCAACACTGAAGCTTTCTTT,CASSEYSLGQGVNTEAFF
TRBD2,TRBJ2-3,.,TRBV30,TGTGCCTGGTTATTAGCGGGTAGACTCACAGATACGCAGTATTTT,CAWLLAGRLTDTQYF
.,TRBJ2-6,.,TRBV12-5,TGTGCTAGTGGCCTCTCTGGGGCCAACGTCCTGACTTTC,CASGLSGANVLTF
TRBD2,TRBJ2-1,.,TRBV4-3,TGCGCCAGCAGCCTAACTAGCGGGAGCTTATACTTGGGTGAGCAGTTCTTC,CASSLTSGSLYLGEQFF
.,TRBJ2-3,.,TRBV11-1,TGTGCCAGCAGCCCAGAGGGTGCAGATACGCAGTATTTT,CASSPEGADTQYF
.,TRBJ2-5,.,TRBV7-8,TGTGCCAGCATCACTACAACCCGTGGCGGGACCCAGTACTTC,CASITTTRGGTQYF
.,TRBJ1-1,.,TRBV6-6,TGTGCCAGCACCGCAACCAACACTGAAGCTTTCTTT,CASTATNTEAFF
TRBD1,TRBJ1-2,few,TRBV9,TGTGCCAGCAGCTCATTGACAGGGGACTATGGCTACACCTTC,CASSSLTGDYGYTF
.,TRBJ1-1,many,TRBV28,TGTGCCAGCAGTTTCCGGCCCGAAAGGGCCGTAATGAACACTGAAGCTTTCTTT,CASSFRPERAVMNTEAFF
TRBD2,TRBJ2-1,.,TRBV27,TGTGCCAGCAGTCCTATAGCGGGCTCCTACAATGAGCAGTTCTTC,CASSPIAGSYNEQFF
.,TRBJ2-5,.,TRBV18,TGTGCCAGCTCACTACTTAGTCTCGGAGAGACCCAGTACTTC,CASSLLSLGETQYF
.,TRBJ2-5,.,TRBV28,TGTGCCAGCAGCCAAGGGGGGGTTCAAGAGACCCAGTACTTC,CASSQGGVQETQYF
.,TRBJ2-7,.,TRBV5-1,TGCGCCAGCAGCCCCGATAACTACGAGCAGTACTTC,CASSPDNYEQYF
.,TRBJ1-1,.,TRBV19,TGTGCCAGTAGTATAGATTGGCCAGGGCTGGGCGCTTTCTTT,CASSIDWPGLGAFF
.,TRBJ2-7,.,TRBV30,TGTGCCTGGAGTGGGGGCGCCCCCTACGAGCAGTACTTC,CAWSGGAPYEQYF
.,TRBJ1-3,.,TRBV2,TGTGCCAGCAGCCAATTGGGACCGAACTCTGGAAACACCATATATTTT,CASSQLGPNSGNTIYF
.,TRBJ1-4,few,TRBV5-1,TGCGCCAGCAGCTTGATTCGGCAGGGCGGCGAAAAACTGTTTTTT,CASSLIRQGGEKLFF
.,TRBJ1-3,.,TRBV28,TGTGCCAGCAGTTTATCCTCTGGAAACACCATATATTTT,CASSLSSGNTIYF
.,TRBJ1-5,few,TRBV7-9,TGTGCCAGCAGCTTAGACGGGACGGCTACTCGGCAGCCCCAGCATTTT,CASSLDGTATRQPQHF
.,TRBJ1-2,.,TRBV28,TGTGCCAGCGGGACATCTAACTATGGCTACACCTTC,CASGTSNYGYTF
.,TRBJ2-1,.,TRBV29-1,TGCAGCGTTGCCAGGGACCGATACAATGAGCAGTTCTTC,CSVARDRYNEQFF
.,TRBJ1-3,few,TRBV9,TGTGCCAGCAGCGTAGGGTCTGGAAACACCATATATTTT,CASSVGSGNTIYF
.,TRBJ2-5,many,TRBV2,TGTGCCAGCAGCGACAGAGAGACCCAGTACTTC,CASSDRETQYF
.,TRBJ2-3,.,TRBV30,TGTGCCTGGAGTGTACTGGTTAGCACAGATACGCAGTATTTT,CAWSVLVSTDTQYF
.,TRBJ2-2,.,TRBV7-9,TGTGCCAGCAGCCGAGAACTAGACACCGGGGAGCTGTTTTTT,CASSRELDTGELFF
.,TRBJ2-3,.,TRBV7-3,TGTGCCTCACGAAAAGGGGGAGGGCATGGAGATACGCAGTATTTT,CASRKGGGHGDTQYF
.,TRBJ2-3,.,TRBV27,TGTGCCAGCACCCATGGGTGGGGGTTAGCGAGCACAGATACGCAGTATTTT,CASTHGWGLASTDTQYF
TRBD2,TRBJ2-2,.,TRBV28,TGTGCCAGCAGTCGGACTAGCGGACTCACCGGGGAGCTGTTTTTT,CASSRTSGLTGELFF
TRBD2,TRBJ2-1,few,TRBV6-6,TGTGCCAGCGGCGGGAGATATGAGCAGTTCTTC,CASGGRYEQFF
.,TRBJ2-5,once,TRBV23-1,TGCGCCAGCATGGGGTCGGACAGCGCCGACCAAGAGACCCAGTACTTC,CASMGSDSADQETQYF
.,TRBJ1-4,.,TRBV4-1,TGCGCCAGCAGCCACCGCTCAATTACTAATGAAAAACTGTTTTTT,CASSHRSITNEKLFF
TRBD1,TRBJ2-1,.,TRBV5-1,TGCGCCAGCAGCTTGACCGGGACAGGGGTCTACAATGAGCAGTTCTTC,CASSLTGTGVYNEQFF
.,TRBJ2-7,.,TRBV6-5,TGTGCCAGCGGGGCGCCTCCCCCCTACGAGCAGTACTTC,CASGAPPPYEQYF
.,TRBJ1-1,.,TRBV19,TGTGCCAGTAGTAACGACAGGAGCCATTCGAACACTGAAGCTTTCTTT,CASSNDRSHSNTEAFF
.,TRBJ2-3,.,TRBV28,TGTGCCAGCGGATTAACTGATACGCAGTATTTT,CASGLTDTQYF
.,TRBJ2-7,.,TRBV6-5,TGTGCCAGCAGTTACATAAGGGGTGGGGGATACGAGCAGTACTTC,CASSYIRGGGYEQYF
.,TRBJ1-5,.,TRBV28,TGTGCCAGCAGCAACCTTGGGGGAGGGAGAAGCAATCAGCCCCAGCATTTT,CASSNLGGGRSNQPQHF
TRBD1,TRBJ1-1,.,TRBV28,TGTGCCAGCAGGGACAGGGGCTGGGCAGACACTGAAGCTTTCTTT,CASRDRGWADTEAFF
.,TRBJ1-1,.,TRBV5-8,TGTGCCAGTAACAGGGTAGGCACTGAAGCTTTCTTT,CASNRVGTEAFF
TRBD1,TRBJ1-1,.,TRBV4-1,TGCGCTAGCAGCCGGACAGGAGCCAACACTGAAGCTTTCTTT,CASSRTGANTEAFF
.,TRBJ1-1,.,TRBV2,TGTGCCAGCAGTGCACAGGGGAACACTGAAGCTTTCTTT,CASSAQGNTEAFF
TRBD2,TRBJ2-7,few,TRBV6-5,TGTGCCACCCAGCGGACTAGCGGGAGCGGTTACGAGCAGTACTTC,CATQRTSGSGYEQYF